Listed below are T cell receptor beta chains from one sample, sequenced in a study of PD-1 blockade in classical Hodgkin lymphoma. Sequencing used immunoSEQ multiplex PCR; TCRdb keeps in-frame clones, though not all of them. Among 50,000 or so clones listed, about 89% were seen once. Material: peripheral blood mononuclear cells (PBMCs), obtained before the fourth cycle of nivolumab. The receptor set was obtained from a human donor with classical Hodgkin lymphoma. The CDR3 runs from the conserved cysteine through the conserved F or W. D genes are given only for firm matches. A clone size is listed for some rows: how often the clone was seen (once, few, many), or a class if it is expanded.

15	TRBV10-3	TRBJ1-1	NA	NA	CAISELTPRRTEAFF	TGTGCCATCAGTGAGTTAACTCCCCGAAGGACTGAAGCTTTCTTT
14	TRBV5-1	TRBJ2-2	NA	few	CASSWRGDTGELFF	TGCGCCAGCAGTTGGAGGGGGGACACCGGGGAGCTGTTTTTT
11	TRBV7-2	TRBJ2-7	NA	few	CASSPRDEQYF	TGTGCCAGCAGCCCCCGGGACGAGCAGTACTTC
14	TRBV5-1	TRBJ1-4	NA	NA	CASSSTPTNEKLFF	TGCGCCAGCAGCTCGACTCCAACTAATGAAAAACTGTTTTTT
13	TRBV6-1	TRBJ1-4	NA	once	CASSSGSNEKLFF	TGTGCCAGCAGTTCCGGTAGTAATGAAAAACTGTTTTTT
14	TRBV7-9	TRBJ1-5	NA	NA	CASSPVGSNQPQHF	TGTGCCAGCAGCCCAGTCGGAAGCAATCAGCCCCAGCATTTT
15	TRBV28	TRBJ1-5	NA	NA	CASSRDQGNNQPQHF	TGTGCCAGCAGTCGTGATCAGGGAAACAATCAGCCCCAGCATTTT
15	TRBV5-5	TRBJ2-2	NA	once	CASSSRVPNTGELFF	TGTGCCAGCAGCAGTAGGGTACCGAACACCGGGGAGCTGTTTTTT
15	TRBV28	TRBJ2-1	TRBD2	NA	CASRAGLATYNEQFF	TGTGCCAGCCGCGCGGGACTAGCAACCTACAATGAGCAGTTCTTC
15	TRBV6-5	TRBJ2-1	TRBD2	NA	CASSLAGGFYNEQFF	TGTGCCAGCAGCTTAGCGGGAGGCTTCTACAATGAGCAGTTCTTC
17	TRBV9	TRBJ2-2	TRBD1	NA	CASSVGQGRTDTGELFF	TGTGCCAGCAGCGTAGGACAGGGGCGAACTGACACCGGGGAGCTGTTTTTT
12	TRBV11-2	TRBJ1-2	NA	NA	CASSTVNYGYTF	TGTGCCAGCAGCACTGTTAACTATGGCTACACCTTC
18	TRBV7-9	TRBJ2-2	TRBD1	NA	CASSLAPGQRTNTGELFF	TGTGCCAGCAGCTTAGCCCCGGGACAGAGAACGAACACCGGGGAGCTGTTTTTT
15	TRBV11-2	TRBJ2-7	TRBD2	NA	CASSLMSGRDYEQYF	TGTGCCAGCAGCTTAATGAGCGGGAGGGACTACGAGCAGTACTTC